This TCR beta chain was obtained from a study of T cell responses to AZD1222 COVID-19 vaccine. Findings of the study overall: Spike-wide vaccine-associated CD4 TCRs dominated at 160-218 and 743-854.

The CDR3 loop spans 14 amino acids. Trimming stripped 4 bases from V and 6 bases from J, with 13 bases between. The assay was immunoSEQ multiplex PCR, and TCRdb's table has in-frame clones only and misses some. Of 100,000 to 150,000 clones in the sample, around 83% are singletons; the top ten hold about 26%. In regard to this clone: What it binds is not known.

Specimen: peripheral blood, collected 28 days after the second AZD1222 dose. The chain combines TRBV5-3 with TRBJ2-2; TRBD1 is a possible D gene (6 bases). TRBV5-3 is flagged as an ORF with uncertain function. The source of this sequence is an adult who received the AZD1222 COVID-19 vaccine. The CDR3 DNA reads TGTGCCAGAAGCCTCAGGGGAGTAGCCGGGGAGCTGTTTTTT. As protein: CARSLRGVAGELFF.